Following are 20 T cell receptor beta chains from one sample sequenced in a study of T cells expressing NK-cell markers. Reanalyzing the 5' RACE reads, TCRdb keeps one entry per CDR3 protein, without DNA. Across about 160,000 distinct CDR3 sequences, the top ten clones capture 20% of the sample. The sample consisted of blood T cells: a sorted CD56 or NKG2C T cell subset, CD4+ or CD8+ T cells, or bulk PBMC T cells (not recorded which). The receptors were sampled from a man between 18 and 69 years old in good health.

This chain connects TRBV5-6 to TRBJ2-5; TCRdb proposes TRBD2, but this gene call is untestable without DNA. The germline V gene has CDR1 SGHDT and CDR2 YYEEEE. The CDR3 covers 16 residues. CDR3 in amino acids: CASSTLAGVVQETQYF. Together with reference TRBV5-6 and TRBJ2-5, the CDR3 gives the full variable domain: DAGVTQSPTHLIKTRGQQVTLRCSPKSGHDTVSWYQQALGQGPQFIFQYYEEEERQRGNFPDRFSGHQFPNYSSELNVNALLLGDSALYLCASSTLAGVVQETQYFGPGTRLLVL.

The CDR3 loop is CASSLARQGAVNEKLFF. This chain joins TRBV12-3 or TRBV12-4 and TRBJ1-4; TCRdb's D call, TRBD1, is unchecked because there is no DNA. The CDR3 runs to 17 residues.

The chain uses TRBV27 and TRBJ2-7; checking the TCRdb D call of TRBD2 is not possible without DNA. The CDR3 length is 15 residues. Per germline, CDR1 MNHEY and CDR2 SMNVEV (reference sequence). CDR3 region: CASSSLAGGPYEQYF.

The rearrangement uses TRBV5-1 and TRBJ2-2; the D call of TRBD1 rests on TCRdb alone, since no DNA is present to check it. The CDR3 runs 16 residues. Looked up from germline, CDR1 is SGHRS and CDR2 is YFSETQ. The CDR3 region is CASSLAGTGYGELFFF.

The genes are TRBV11-2 and TRBJ2-5; the D call from TCRdb, TRBD2, cannot be confirmed without DNA. The CDR3 totals 13 residues. Germline V gene sequence: CDR1 SGHAT, CDR2 FQNNGV. This chain's CDR3 is CASIRGGQETQYF.

The chain combines TRBV6-5 with TRBJ2-3; TCRdb names TRBD1, which stays unverified in the absence of DNA. The CDR3 is 15 residues long. Germline V gives CDR1 MNHEY, CDR2 SVGAGI. CDR3 sequence: CASSYPPGGGDTQYF.

The gene calls are TRBV7-8 and TRBJ1-1; the D call from TCRdb, TRBD1, cannot be confirmed without DNA. CDR1 is SGHVS and CDR2 is FQNEAQ in the germline V gene. This CDR3 is built from 14 residues. The CDR3 sequence is CASSSLPEDTEAFF.

The chain recombines TRBV2 with TRBJ1-5; TCRdb selects TRBD1, and the lack of DNA leaves this call unchecked. CDR1 and CDR2 (germline): SNHLY, FYNNEI. The CDR3 consists of 16 residues. The CDR3 reads CASSSGQSYSNQPQHF.

The chain employs TRBV7-9 and TRBJ2-5. The V gene's germline CDR1 is SEHNR and CDR2 FQNEAQ (reference sequence). This CDR3 is built from 14 residues. This CDR3 reads CAIRGEGHQETQYF.

The rearrangement joins TRBV27 to TRBJ2-5; TCRdb outputs TRBD2, but without DNA this stays unchecked. CDR1 is MNHEY, CDR2 SMNVEV, per germline (reference sequence). This CDR3 has 14 residues. CDR3 protein: CASSLLGLQETQYF.

J is TRBJ2-1 and V is TRBV7-9. Germline V gene lookup returns CDR1 SEHNR and CDR2 FQNEAQ (reference sequence). This CDR3 spans 14 amino acids. The CDR3 is CASSLVQTNNEQFF.

The CDR3 sequence: CASSRTTGPDTQYF. This chain joins TRBV4-1 and TRBJ2-3; TCRdb indicates TRBD1, and absent DNA this call remains unverified. In germline, CDR1 is MGHRA, CDR2 YSYEKL. The CDR3 runs 14 residues.

This chain links TRBV19 with TRBJ1-1. In germline, CDR1 is LNHDA, CDR2 SQIVND (reference sequence). The CDR3 length is 16 residues. Here the CDR3 reads CASSLGTAIMNTEAFF.

The chain carries TRBV5-4 and TRBJ2-7; TCRdb reports TRBD2, a call that lacks DNA to check it against. Germline CDR1 and CDR2: SGHNT and YYREEE (reference sequence). The length of the CDR3 is 13 residues. The CDR3 spells CASSRGTLNEQYF. The variable domain in full, with the rest retrieved from reference TRBV5-4 and TRBJ2-7, is ETGVTQSPTHLIKTRGQQVTLRCSSQSGHNTVSWYQQALGQGPQFIFQYYREEENGRGNFPPRFSGLQFPNYSSELNVNALELDDSALYLCASSRGTLNEQYFGPGTRLTVT.

The chain couples TRBV9 to TRBJ2-7. Per germline, CDR1 SGDLS and CDR2 YYNGEE. This CDR3 is 15 amino acids long. The CDR3 is CASSVVARVTYEQYF.

This chain uses TRBV18 with TRBJ2-2; the D call of TRBD1 rests on TCRdb alone, since no DNA is present to check it. This CDR3 has 17 amino acids. Germline CDR1 is KGHSH and CDR2 is LQKENI. CDR3 sequence reads: CASSPTMETGRTGELFF. Variable domain in full (rest from reference TRBV18 and TRBJ2-2): NAGVMQNPRHLVRRRGQEARLRCSPMKGHSHVYWYRQLPEEGLKFMVYLQKENIIDESGMPKERFSAEFPKEGPSILRIQQVVRGDSAAYFCASSPTMETGRTGELFFGEGSRLTVL.

The J gene is TRBJ2-3, the V gene TRBV2. Germline V gene data show CDR1 as SNHLY and CDR2 as FYNNEI. The CDR3 runs to 17 residues. This chain's CDR3 is CASSEMTLTRGTDTQYF. Supplemented by reference TRBV2 and TRBJ2-3, the full variable domain reads EPEVTQTPSHQVTQMGQEVILRCVPISNHLYFYWYRQILGQKVEFLVSFYNNEISEKSEIFDDQFSVERPDGSNFTLKIRSTKLEDSAMYFCASSEMTLTRGTDTQYFGPGTRLTVL.

The genes are TRBV2 and TRBJ1-1; TCRdb selects TRBD1, and the lack of DNA leaves this call unchecked. From germline, CDR1 is SNHLY and CDR2 FYNNEI. CDR3 size: 13 residues. CDR3 sequence reads: CASREGAGTEAFF. Based on the CDR3 plus reference TRBV2 and TRBJ1-1, the full variable domain is EPEVTQTPSHQVTQMGQEVILRCVPISNHLYFYWYRQILGQKVEFLVSFYNNEISEKSEIFDDQFSVERPDGSNFTLKIRSTKLEDSAMYFCASREGAGTEAFFGQGTRLTVV.

V and J are TRBV3-1 and TRBJ2-5; TCRdb designates TRBD2, a call that cannot be tested without DNA. The CDR3 sequence is 15 residues long. In germline, CDR1 is LGHDT, CDR2 YNNKEL (reference sequence). CDR3 loop: CASSQGTRTLGAQYF.

The chain has TRBV29-1 and TRBJ2-7; TCRdb indicates TRBD2, and absent DNA this call remains unverified. In germline, CDR1 is SQVTM, CDR2 ANQGSEA. CDR3 size: 17 residues. CDR3 protein: CSVAQEREFIQSYEQYF.